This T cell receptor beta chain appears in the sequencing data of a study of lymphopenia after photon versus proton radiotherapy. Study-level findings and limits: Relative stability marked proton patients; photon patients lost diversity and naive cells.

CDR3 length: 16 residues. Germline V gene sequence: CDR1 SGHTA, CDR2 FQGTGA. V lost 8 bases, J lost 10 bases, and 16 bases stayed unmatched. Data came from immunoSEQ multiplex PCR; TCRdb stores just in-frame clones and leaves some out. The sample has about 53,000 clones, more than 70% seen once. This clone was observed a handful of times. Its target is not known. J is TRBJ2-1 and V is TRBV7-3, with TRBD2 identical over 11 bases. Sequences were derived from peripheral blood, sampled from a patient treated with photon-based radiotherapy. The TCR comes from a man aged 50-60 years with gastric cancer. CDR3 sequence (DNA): TGTGCCAGCGCACCCTCACCGACTAGCGGGATCAAGGAGCAGTTCTTC. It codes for CASAPSPTSGIKEQFF.